The sequence of this TCR beta chain was determined in a study of shared clonotypes between healthy human individuals. Whole-study results and caveats: Sharing across four donors was highest in naive CD4 (roughly 5%) and lowest in memory CD8 (roughly 0.4%).

Germline CDR1 reads SQVTM; CDR2 reads ANQGSEA. The CDR3 is 15 amino acids. Trimming at V came to 7 bases and at J to 7 bases, leaving 14 bases not matched to a gene. This clone appeared a few times. Its antigen is unidentified. Some clones are missing from TCRdb's copy, which holds only in-frame ones; the method was immunoSEQ multiplex PCR. This sample has about 110,000 clones, with 55% to 70% found just once. The TCR was taken from a woman aged 25 to 39 in good health. Specimen: memory CD8+ T cells sorted from blood. Subset indicated: CD45RO+ cells pooled with CCR7-negative TemRA cells. V is TRBV29-1 and J is TRBJ2-1; TRBD2 agrees at 9 bases. CDR3 sequence (DNA): TGCAGCGCTAGATCGATAGCGGGAGTGGATAATGAGCAGTTCTTC. Residues: CSARSIAGVDNEQFF.